A selection of T cell receptor beta chains follows, all from one sample in a study of T-cell reconstitution after alpha-beta-depleted transplantation in children. TCRdb itself ran the PCR reads through MiXCR, one entry per CDR3 protein. Of about 490,000 distinct CDR3 sequences detected, roughly a tenth appear once; the ten largest clones hold 2% to 2.5%. Material: PBMCs, obtained before TCRalphabeta/CD19-depleted stem cell transplant. The receptors originated from a child aged 2 to 10 with inherited bone marrow failure, due to receive a stem cell transplant. CDR3s include the opening cysteine and the closing phenylalanine or tryptophan. The D gene is left open where the match is weak. Clone size, where shown, is once, few, many, or a class for clones that have expanded.

abundance	v_gene	d_gene	j_gene	len	CDR3aa	CDR3nt
few	TRBV10-3	-	TRBJ2-7	16	CAISDALGGPADEQYF	TGTGCCATCAGTGACGCCCTTGGCGGGCCGGCGGACGAGCAGTACTTC
-	TRBV19	-	TRBJ2-1	15	CASTTGALSYNEQFF	TGTGCCAGTACCACGGGAGCCCTCTCCTACAATGAGCAGTTCTTC
-	TRBV11-2	TRBD2	TRBJ2-2	16	CASSFRTSPWGGELFF	TGTGCCAGCAGCTTCCGGACTAGCCCCTGGGGCGGGGAGCTGTTTTTT
-	TRBV7-2	-	TRBJ1-5	14	CASSTTGTNQPQHF	TGTGCCAGCAGCACCACCGGGACGAATCAGCCCCAGCATTTT
-	TRBV7-2	TRBD1	TRBJ2-1	16	CASSPRQGLTYNEQFF	TGTGCCAGCAGCCCGCGACAGGGCCTGACCTACAATGAGCAGTTCTTC
many	TRBV4-3	TRBD1	TRBJ1-2	14	CASSHADRGGGYTF	TGCGCCAGCAGCCACGCTGACAGGGGCGGTGGCTACACCTTC
many	TRBV29-1	-	TRBJ2-7	12	CSVIGTPYEQYF	TGCAGCGTCATCGGGACTCCTTACGAGCAGTACTTC
many	TRBV6-5	-	TRBJ2-5	13	CASRGTVQETQYF	TGTGCCAGCCGCGGGACGGTTCAAGAGACCCAGTACTTC
-	TRBV20-1	-	TRBJ1-6	16	CSARDLAWGRNSPLHF	TGCAGTGCTAGAGATTTGGCATGGGGGCGGAATTCACCCCTCCACTTT
many	TRBV5-1	TRBD1	TRBJ1-1	14	CASSIQGARTEAFF	TGCGCCAGCAGCATACAGGGGGCGCGGACTGAAGCTTTCTTT
many	TRBV7-2	-	TRBJ2-2	16	CASSGYIGENTGELFF	TGTGCCAGCAGCGGGTATATAGGGGAGAACACCGGGGAGCTGTTTTTT
few	TRBV27	-	TRBJ1-3	12	CASGPSGLSIYF	TGTGCCAGCGGGCCCTCAGGGTTGTCCATATATTTT
few	TRBV20-1	-	TRBJ2-1	15	CSAGEGAGSYNEQFF	TGCAGTGCGGGGGAAGGGGCGGGATCCTACAATGAGCAGTTCTTC
-	TRBV20-1	TRBD2	TRBJ2-5	15	CSASETSGVQETQYF	TGCAGTGCTAGTGAGACTAGCGGGGTCCAAGAGACCCAGTACTTC
many	TRBV6-1	-	TRBJ2-7	15	CASSRQGSGRYEQYF	TGTGCCAGCAGTCGACAGGGTAGCGGGCGGTACGAGCAGTACTTC
-	TRBV5-6	-	TRBJ1-2	13	CASTTGWSYGYTF	TGTGCCAGCACTACGGGGTGGTCCTATGGCTACACCTTC
-	TRBV4-3	-	TRBJ1-5	14	CASSQGTGDQPQHF	TGCGCCAGCAGCCAAGGGACGGGCGATCAGCCCCAGCATTTT
-	TRBV11-1	TRBD1	TRBJ1-6	18	CASSLGGGGLGWNSPLHF	TGTGCCAGCAGCTTAGGTGGAGGGGGCCTCGGTTGGAATTCACCCCTCCACTTT
-	TRBV20-1	TRBD1	TRBJ1-5	15	CCAPRVDRGGQPQHF	TGCTGTGCTCCGCGTGTGGACAGGGGGGGTCAGCCCCAGCATTTT
many	TRBV12-3/TRBV12-4	-	TRBJ2-3	14	CASSPGMPGHTQYF	TGTGCCAGCAGTCCCGGGATGCCAGGGCATACGCAGTATTTT
few	TRBV5-6	TRBD1	TRBJ2-3	17	CASSFEGTGPRPDTQYF	TGTGCCAGCAGCTTTGAAGGGACAGGCCCCCGCCCAGATACGCAGTATTTT
-	TRBV5-1	-	TRBJ2-5	13	CASSSGQGGTQYF	TGCGCCAGCAGCTCGGGACAAGGGGGGACCCAGTACTTC
many	TRBV7-9	-	TRBJ2-7	13	CASSLAINYEQYF	TGTGCCAGCAGCTTGGCCATAAACTACGAGCAGTACTTC
many	TRBV12-3/TRBV12-4	-	TRBJ1-4	15	CASRSQGSYVEKLFF	TGTGCCAGCAGGTCCCAAGGGTCTTATGTAGAAAAACTGTTTTTT
-	TRBV20-1	TRBD2	TRBJ2-7	14	CSARRLAETYEQYF	TGCAGTGCTAGACGACTAGCGGAAACCTACGAGCAGTACTTC
-	TRBV12-3/TRBV12-4	TRBD2	TRBJ2-1	16	CASSLGTSGSRHEQFF	TGTGCCAGCAGTTTAGGGACTAGCGGGAGTCGCCATGAGCAGTTCTTC
many	TRBV27	-	TRBJ1-2	14	CASSLSGRSYGYTF	TGTGCCAGCAGTTTATCGGGCAGATCCTATGGCTACACCTTC
-	TRBV20-1	TRBD1	TRBJ1-5	15	CSATGPQGGYEPQHF	TGCAGTGCTACAGGACCCCAGGGGGGCTATGAGCCCCAGCATTTT
few	TRBV7-2	TRBD1	TRBJ1-2	14	CASSRDRGAFGYTF	TGTGCCAGCAGCCGAGACAGGGGCGCTTTTGGCTACACCTTC
-	TRBV11-2	TRBD1	TRBJ2-3	18	CASSLGLSGTGLLDTQYF	TGTGCCAGCAGCTTAGGACTTTCCGGGACAGGGCTTTTGGATACGCAGTATTTT
many	TRBV28	TRBD2	TRBJ2-1	18	CASSLTLAGGASYNEQFF	TGTGCCAGCAGTTTAACACTAGCGGGAGGGGCGTCCTACAATGAGCAGTTCTTC
once	TRBV20-1	-	TRBJ2-5	15	CSARPLTGHGETQYF	TGCAGTGCTAGGCCCCTCACAGGGCACGGGGAGACCCAGTACTTC
-	TRBV27	-	TRBJ2-2	15	CASRVRGGGTGELFF	TGTGCCAGCAGGGTTCGGGGAGGGGGAACCGGGGAGCTGTTTTTT
-	TRBV6-1	-	TRBJ1-3	14	CASIPGVSGNTIYF	TGTGCCAGCATCCCAGGAGTTTCTGGAAACACCATATATTTT
few	TRBV19	TRBD2	TRBJ2-3	16	CASSIGGSEGWDTQYF	TGTGCCAGTAGTATTGGCGGGAGTGAGGGATGGGATACGCAGTATTTT
many	TRBV12-3/TRBV12-4	-	TRBJ1-1	14	CASATGLPNTEAFF	TGTGCCAGCGCCACGGGGCTGCCGAACACTGAAGCTTTCTTT
many	TRBV4-3	TRBD2	TRBJ2-3	17	CASSQDPSGSRGDTQYF	TGCGCCAGCAGCCAAGATCCGAGCGGGAGTAGAGGAGATACGCAGTATTTT
few	TRBV12-3/TRBV12-4	-	TRBJ1-6	14	CASTSGDPISPLHF	TGTGCCAGCACCTCGGGGGACCCTATTTCACCCCTCCACTTT
many	TRBV29-1	-	TRBJ2-2	13	CSVVRHNTGELFF	TGCAGCGTTGTTCGACATAACACCGGGGAGCTGTTTTTT
-	TRBV4-2	-	TRBJ2-4	12	CASSLKENIQYF	TGTGCCAGCAGCCTTAAGGAAAACATTCAGTACTTC
few	TRBV2	TRBD1	TRBJ2-7	16	CASSPNPGQSPYEQYF	TGTGCCAGCAGTCCAAATCCGGGACAGAGCCCCTACGAGCAGTACTTC